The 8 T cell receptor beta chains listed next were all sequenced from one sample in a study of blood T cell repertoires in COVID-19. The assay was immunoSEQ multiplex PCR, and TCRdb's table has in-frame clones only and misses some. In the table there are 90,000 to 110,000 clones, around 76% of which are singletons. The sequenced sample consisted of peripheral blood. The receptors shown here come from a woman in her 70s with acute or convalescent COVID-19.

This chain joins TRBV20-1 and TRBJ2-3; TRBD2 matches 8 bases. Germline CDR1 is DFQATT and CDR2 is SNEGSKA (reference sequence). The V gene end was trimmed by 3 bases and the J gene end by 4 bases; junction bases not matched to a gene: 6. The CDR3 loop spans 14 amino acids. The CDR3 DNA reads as TGCAGTGCTAGTTTGCGGGGGGAAGCAGATACGCAGTATTTT. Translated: CSASLRGEADTQYF.

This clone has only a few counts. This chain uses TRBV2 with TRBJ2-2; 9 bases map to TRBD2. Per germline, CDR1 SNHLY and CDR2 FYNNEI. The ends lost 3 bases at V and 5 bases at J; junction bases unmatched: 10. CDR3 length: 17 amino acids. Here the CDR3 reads CASSDPRGGARTGELFF. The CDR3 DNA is TGTGCCAGCAGTGACCCTCGCGGGGGGGCTCGGACCGGGGAGCTGTTTTTT.

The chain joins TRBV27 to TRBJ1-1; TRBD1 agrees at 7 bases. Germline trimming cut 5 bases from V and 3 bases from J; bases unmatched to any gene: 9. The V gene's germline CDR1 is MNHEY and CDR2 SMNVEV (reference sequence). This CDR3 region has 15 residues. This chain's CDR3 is CASSPRTGRYTEAFF. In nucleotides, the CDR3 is TGTGCCAGCAGTCCCCGGACAGGCCGATACACTGAAGCTTTCTTT.

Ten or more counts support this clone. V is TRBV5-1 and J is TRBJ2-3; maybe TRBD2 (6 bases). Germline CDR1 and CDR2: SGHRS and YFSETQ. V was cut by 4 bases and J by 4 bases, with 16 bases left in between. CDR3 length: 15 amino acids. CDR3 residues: CASSPGVWGADTQYF. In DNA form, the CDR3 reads TGCGCCAGCAGCCCGGGAGTCTGGGGCGCAGATACGCAGTATTTT.

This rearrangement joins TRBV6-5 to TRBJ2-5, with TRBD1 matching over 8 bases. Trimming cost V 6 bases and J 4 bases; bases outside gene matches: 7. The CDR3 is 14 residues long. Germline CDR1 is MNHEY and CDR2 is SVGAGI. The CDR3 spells CASRGTGLGETQYF. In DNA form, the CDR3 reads TGTGCCAGCAGAGGGACAGGTTTAGGAGAGACCCAGTACTTC.

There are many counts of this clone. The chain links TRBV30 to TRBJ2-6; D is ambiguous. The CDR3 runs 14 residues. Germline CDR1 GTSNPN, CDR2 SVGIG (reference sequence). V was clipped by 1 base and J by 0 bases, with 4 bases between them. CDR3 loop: CAWSGDSGANVLTF. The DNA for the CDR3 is TGTGCCTGGAGTGGAGACTCTGGGGCCAACGTCCTGACTTTC.

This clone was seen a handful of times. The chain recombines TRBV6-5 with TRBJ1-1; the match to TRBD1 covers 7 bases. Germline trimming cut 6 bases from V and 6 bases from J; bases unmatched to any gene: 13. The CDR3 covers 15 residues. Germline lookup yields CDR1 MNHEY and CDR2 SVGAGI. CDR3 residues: CASSLTFDGTAEAFF. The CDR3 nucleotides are TGTGCCAGCAGCCTCACTTTTGACGGGACAGCTGAAGCTTTCTTT.

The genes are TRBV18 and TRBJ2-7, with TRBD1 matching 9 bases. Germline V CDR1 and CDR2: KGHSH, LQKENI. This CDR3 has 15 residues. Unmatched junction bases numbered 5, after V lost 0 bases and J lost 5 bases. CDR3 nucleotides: TGTGCCAGCTCACCACCGGACAGGGGTACGGACGAGCAGTACTTC. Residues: CASSPPDRGTDEQYF.